This T cell receptor beta chain was documented in a study of Graves' ophthalmopathy and Graves' hyperthyroidism. Points from the study as a whole: The model's ophthalmopathy progression predictions had approximately 71% sensitivity and just under 75% specificity.

Researchers took RNA transcripts and amplified TCR beta CDR3 regions from them. First-round RT-PCR with HTBI primers preceded a second-round multiplex PCR. Each CDR3 protein gets one entry after TCRdb re-called the multiplex PCR reads with MiXCR. The sample has a few hundred thousand distinct CDR3 sequences, under 20% seen once. The CDR3 consists of 17 residues. Germline V gene lookup returns CDR1 SGHNT and CDR2 YENEEA. The ends lost 1 base at V and 5 bases at J; junction bases unmatched: 8. This clonotype came up many times. Its target is not known. Exclusion covered patients with other autoimmune diseases or uncontrolled infections (as well as pregnancy or lactation).

The TCR originated in an adult man with Graves' ophthalmopathy. This rearrangement joins TRBV11-3 to TRBJ2-7; 13 bases are a match to TRBD2. Sequencing was carried out using peripheral blood. This CDR3 is CASSLVGLAGDLHEQYF. CDR3 DNA: TGTGCCAGCAGCTTAGTTGGACTAGCGGGAGATCTTCACGAGCAGTACTTC.